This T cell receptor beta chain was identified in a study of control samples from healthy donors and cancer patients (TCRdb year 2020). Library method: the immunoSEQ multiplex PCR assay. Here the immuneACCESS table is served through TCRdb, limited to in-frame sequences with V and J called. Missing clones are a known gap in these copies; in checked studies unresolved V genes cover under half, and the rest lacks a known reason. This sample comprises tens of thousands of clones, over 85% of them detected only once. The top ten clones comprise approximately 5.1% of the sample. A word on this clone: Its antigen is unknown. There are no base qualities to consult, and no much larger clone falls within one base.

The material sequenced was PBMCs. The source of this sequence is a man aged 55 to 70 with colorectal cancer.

At the DNA level, the sequence is TGTGCCAGCAGTTCCCTACAGGGCTTTGGCAATCAGCCCCAGCATTTT. It encodes CASSSLQGFGNQPQHF. Recombination joined TRBV6-5 with TRBJ1-5; perhaps TRBD1 is the D gene, with 6 bases matching. V and J lose 4 bases and 2 bases, and a span of 15 bases separates them. Taken from the germline V gene, the CDR1 and CDR2 loops are MNHEY and SVGAGI. Taken from cysteine to phenylalanine, the CDR3 has 16 residues. Just the 48-base CDR3 DNA is kept, in frame starting at base 1.